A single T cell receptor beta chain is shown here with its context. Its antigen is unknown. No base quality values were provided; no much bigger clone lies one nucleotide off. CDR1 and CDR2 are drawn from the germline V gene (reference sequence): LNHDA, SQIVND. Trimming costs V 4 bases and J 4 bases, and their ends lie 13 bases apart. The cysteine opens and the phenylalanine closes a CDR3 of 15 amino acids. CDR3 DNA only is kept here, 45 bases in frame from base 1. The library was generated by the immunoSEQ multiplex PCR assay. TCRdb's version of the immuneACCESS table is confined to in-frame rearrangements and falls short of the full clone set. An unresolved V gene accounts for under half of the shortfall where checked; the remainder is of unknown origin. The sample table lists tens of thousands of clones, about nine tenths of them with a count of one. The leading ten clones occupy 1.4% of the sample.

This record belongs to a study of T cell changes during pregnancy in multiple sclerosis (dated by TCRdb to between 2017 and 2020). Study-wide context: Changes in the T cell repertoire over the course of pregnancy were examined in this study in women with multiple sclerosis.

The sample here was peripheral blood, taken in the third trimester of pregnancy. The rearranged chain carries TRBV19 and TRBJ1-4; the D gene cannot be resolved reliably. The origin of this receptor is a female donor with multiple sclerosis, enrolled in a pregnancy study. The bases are TGTGCCAGTAGTACCGATTTGACTTATAATGAAAAACTGTTTTTT. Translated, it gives CASSTDLTYNEKLFF.